The 12 T cell receptor beta chains listed next were all sequenced from one sample in a study of shared clonotypes between healthy human individuals. Using immunoSEQ multiplex PCR, the repertoire was profiled, and TCRdb retains in-frame clones only, with some absent. The sample lists about 480,000 clones; almost 80% were seen once. Sequencing input: PBMCs. These receptors were taken from a woman in her thirties or forties in good health. Some clones in this sample may be carry-over from other donors' samples.

The rearrangement links TRBV11-2 to TRBJ2-7, with a weak D call TRBD1 (6 bases). The CDR3 runs 13 residues. The germline gives CDR1 SGHAT, CDR2 FQNNGV. V gave up 5 bases and J gave up 6 bases, with 14 bases separating them. The CDR3 DNA sequence: TGTGCCAGCAGCCCAGTTACAGGGCGCGAGCAGTACTTC. Translated, it gives CASSPVTGREQYF.

This clone was seen ten or more times. The V call is TRBV19, the J call TRBJ1-1, with TRBD1 matching 7 bases. The V gene end was trimmed by 4 bases and the J gene end by 7 bases; junction bases not matched to a gene: 6. Germline CDR1 and CDR2: LNHDA and SQIVND (reference sequence). The CDR3 contains 13 residues. The CDR3 protein is CASSRLGQDEAFF. The CDR3 bases are TGTGCCAGTAGTAGACTCGGACAGGATGAAGCTTTCTTT.

With regard to this clone: Other DNA sequences in this sample translate to the same CDR3. V usage is TRBV27 and J usage is TRBJ2-7; TRBD1 agrees at 10 bases. The V gene end was trimmed by 3 bases and the J gene end by 4 bases; junction bases not matched to a gene: 3. Germline lookup yields CDR1 MNHEY and CDR2 SMNVEV (reference sequence). This CDR3 has 14 amino acids. CDR3 loop: CASSLGDRGYEQYF. The CDR3 DNA follows: TGTGCCAGCAGTTTGGGGGACAGGGGTTACGAGCAGTACTTC.

The J gene is TRBJ2-1, the V gene TRBV28, with TRBD2 identical over 11 bases. J gave up 10 bases and V 3 bases, and 5 bases lay outside the gene matches. The CDR3 has 14 residues. Germline-derived CDR1 and CDR2 are MDHEN and SYDVKM. The CDR3 spells CASSFASGRSEQFF. The DNA of the CDR3 is TGTGCCAGCAGTTTCGCTAGCGGGAGGTCGGAGCAGTTCTTC.

The V gene is TRBV27, the J gene TRBJ2-6; a weak D match, TRBD2 (5 bases). The germline gives CDR1 MNHEY, CDR2 SMNVEV (reference sequence). Deletions cut 6 bases from V and 4 bases from J, with 7 bases between. The CDR3 covers 13 residues. The CDR3 sequence: CASSPGGANVLTF. DNA for the CDR3: TGTGCCAGCAGCCCGGGAGGGGCCAACGTCCTGACTTTC.

This chain connects TRBV4-2 to TRBJ2-5; D might be TRBD2 (7 bases). The CDR3 has 15 amino acids. Trimming cost V 5 bases and J 1 base, with 14 bases left between them. Per germline, CDR1 LGHNA and CDR2 YNFKEQ. The DNA of the CDR3 is TGTGCCAGCAGCTCGAAGGGAGGGGGCCAAGAGACCCAGTACTTC. Translated: CASSSKGGGQETQYF.

The chain recombines TRBV27 with TRBJ2-1; TRBD2 matches 13 bases. Trimming at V came to 4 bases and at J to 3 bases, leaving 12 bases not matched to a gene. Germline CDR1 and CDR2: MNHEY and SMNVEV (reference sequence). This CDR3 spans 19 amino acids. CDR3 DNA: TGTGCCAGCAGTTCACCGGGACTAGCGGGATCTTTTTACTACAATGAGCAGTTCTTC. It codes for CASSSPGLAGSFYYNEQFF.

The CDR3 coding sequence is TGTGCCAGCAGCCTAGGGGTATGGGGTGAAGCTTTCTTT. Encoded protein: CASSLGVWGEAFF. V and J are TRBV5-8 and TRBJ1-1, with a weak D call TRBD1 (5 bases). With 4 bases removed from V and 7 bases from J, the gap between germline ends came to 14 bases. Germline CDR1 is SGHTS and CDR2 is YDEGEE. The CDR3 loop spans 13 amino acids.

Only one count was recorded for this clone. This chain uses TRBV29-1 with TRBJ2-5, with a possible D match to TRBD1 (5 bases). The DNA end is a closer match to TRBJ2-7, so the J assignment may be wrong. CDR1 is SQVTM, CDR2 ANQGSEA, per germline. The CDR3 is 12 residues long. CDR3 DNA sequence: TGCAGCGTTGACGGGCAGGGCCACGAGCAGTACTTC. Translation: CSVDGQGHEQYF.

V gene TRBV29-1 combines with J gene TRBJ2-7, with 8 bases fitting TRBD1. The junction had 10 bases not matched to a gene; V was cut back by 2 bases and J by 4 bases. The CDR3 runs to 15 residues. Per the germline V gene, CDR1 is SQVTM and CDR2 is ANQGSEA. The CDR3 nucleotides read TGCAGCGTTGAATACTTTGACAGGGGCCAATACGAGCAGTACTTC. It codes for CSVEYFDRGQYEQYF.

This clone was detected a few times. V usage is TRBV29-1 and J usage is TRBJ1-1, with D possibly TRBD1 on 5 matching bases. Germline V gene data show CDR1 as SQVTM and CDR2 as ANQGSEA. There are 13 residues in the CDR3. V gave up 6 bases and J gave up 3 bases, with 14 bases separating them. This CDR3 reads CSVQVGGDTEAFF. The CDR3 bases are TGCAGCGTCCAGGTGGGAGGGGACACTGAAGCTTTCTTT. Variable domain in full (rest from reference TRBV29-1 and TRBJ1-1): SAVISQKPSRDICQRGTSLTIQCQVDSQVTMMFWYRQQPGQSLTLIATANQGSEATYESGFVIDKFPISRPNLTFSTLTVSNMSPEDSSIYLCSVQVGGDTEAFFGQGTRLTVV.

The rearrangement joins TRBV6-5 to TRBJ2-7; 7 bases align to TRBD1. Looked up from germline, CDR1 is MNHEY and CDR2 is SVGAGI. The ends lost 8 bases at V and 2 bases at J; junction bases unmatched: 9. CDR3 size: 14 residues. The CDR3 reads CASLGSGGAYEQYF. Here the CDR3 DNA reads TGTGCCAGCCTAGGGTCAGGGGGAGCCTACGAGCAGTACTTC.